This TCR beta chain was identified during a study of blood T cell repertoires in COVID-19. Study-wide context: Collection of acute and convalescent COVID-19 samples took place in the United States, Italy and Spain.

Original handling: Reference gene primer amplification yielded estimated nucleated cell counts. The table came from immunoSEQ multiplex PCR; TCRdb's copy has only in-frame clones and leaves some out. That table gives V, J and clone size, and the DNA gave D and trimming. The sample records 100,000 to 120,000 clones, roughly 80% being singletons. The receptor comes from a woman aged 40 to 50 with acute or convalescent COVID-19. The sequenced sample consisted of peripheral blood.

CDR3 bases: TGTGCCAGCAGCCGACCCGGACTAGCGGGGGGCCGGGGCACAGATACGCAGTATTTT. Encoded protein: CASSRPGLAGGRGTDTQYF. The chain is built from TRBV5-6 and TRBJ2-3; 14 positions match TRBD2. V lost 4 bases to trimming and J lost 1 base; unmatched junction nucleotides: 11. This CDR3 region has 19 residues. Germline V gives CDR1 SGHDT, CDR2 YYEEEE.